These 15 T cell receptor beta chains originate from one sample sequenced in a study of blood T cell repertoires in COVID-19. The repertoire was sequenced with immunoSEQ multiplex PCR; TCRdb's copy has only in-frame clones and lacks some. The data contain tens of thousands of clones, approximately 86% of them seen just once; the ten biggest clones take up about a sixth. The sequencing sample was made of peripheral blood. These receptors were obtained from a man aged 55-75 years with active or convalescent COVID-19.

The rearrangement uses TRBV4-1 and TRBJ2-7, with 8 bases aligning to TRBD2. CDR3 length equals 19 residues. V dropped 3 bases and J dropped 3; count of bases not matched to a gene: 19. Germline CDR1 MGHRA, CDR2 YSYEKL. The CDR3 region has the DNA TGCGCCAGCAGCCAGTTCGGACCGGGACTAGTTTCGGTAAACTACGAGCAGTACTTC. It yields the protein CASSQFGPGLVSVNYEQYF.

The V call is TRBV6-5, the J call TRBJ1-2; 8 nucleotides align to TRBD1. From germline, CDR1 is MNHEY and CDR2 SVGAGI. The V and J ends lost 6 bases and 4 bases, in that order; junction bases with no gene match: 7. This CDR3 contains 14 residues. Here the CDR3 reads CASRTRGQGYGYTF. The CDR3 coding sequence is TGTGCCAGCAGAACCAGGGGGCAGGGCTATGGCTACACCTTC.

V gene TRBV11-2 combines with J gene TRBJ1-2, with D maybe TRBD1 (5 bases). The CDR3 has 17 residues. CDR1 SGHAT and CDR2 FQNNGV come from the germline V gene. Trimming shortened V by 2 bases and J by 3 bases, and 19 bases separated the two germline ends. CDR3 bases: TGTGCCAGCAGCTTATTTGGGGGACGGCCGGGGGACTATGGCTACACCTTC. This codes for CASSLFGGRPGDYGYTF.

V is TRBV7-6 and J is TRBJ1-1, with a tentative D call TRBD1 (5 bases). CDR1 is SGHVS and CDR2 is FNYEAQ in the germline V gene. The V and J ends lost 5 bases and 3 bases respectively, with 10 bases between them. The CDR3 is made up of 13 amino acids. The CDR3 bases are TGTGCCAGCAGCACGGGGGAGGACACTGAAGCTTTCTTT. It specifies CASSTGEDTEAFF.

V and J are TRBV5-1 and TRBJ1-1; 7 bases map to TRBD1. CDR1 is SGHRS, CDR2 YFSETQ, per germline. The CDR3 length is 15 residues. Trimming cost V 4 bases and J 1 base; bases outside gene matches: 7. CDR3 loop: CASSAPTGPNTEAFF. Here the CDR3 DNA reads TGCGCCAGCAGCGCCCCGACAGGGCCGAACACTGAAGCTTTCTTT.

The DNA of the CDR3 is TGCGCCAGCAGCCAAGAGGGGGGGTTTGGGAACACCGGGGAGCTGTTTTTT. As protein: CASSQEGGFGNTGELFF. The chain combines TRBV4-3 with TRBJ2-2, with 7 bases aligning to TRBD2. The CDR3 is 17 residues long. Germline V gene lookup returns CDR1 LGHNA and CDR2 YSLEER. The junction had 5 bases not matched to a gene; V was cut back by 0 bases and J by 1 base.

V usage is TRBV2 and J usage is TRBJ1-4, with 10 bases fitting TRBD1. This CDR3 contains 16 residues. V lost 7 bases to trimming and J lost 2 bases; unmatched junction nucleotides: 7. Germline V gene sequence: CDR1 SNHLY, CDR2 FYNNEI. CDR3 sequence reads: CASTDGQGGTNEKLFF. CDR3 DNA: TGTGCCAGCACCGACGGACAGGGGGGTACTAATGAAAAACTGTTTTTT.

This clone turned up a few times. This rearrangement joins TRBV28 to TRBJ1-3, with 10 bases identical to TRBD1. From germline, CDR1 is MDHEN and CDR2 SYDVKM. This CDR3 contains 16 residues. Trimming at V came to 1 base and at J to 7 bases, leaving 7 bases not matched to a gene. CDR3 region: CASSLFLTGGSNTIYF. CDR3 nucleotides: TGTGCCAGCAGTTTATTTTTGACAGGGGGCTCGAACACCATATATTTT.

Regarding this clone: This sample includes further DNA sequences coding for the same CDR3. This rearrangement joins TRBV5-1 to TRBJ1-5; D unresolved. Trimming took off 4 bases at V and 6 bases at J, with 11 bases between the two ends. Germline V gene lookup returns CDR1 SGHRS and CDR2 YFSETQ. There are 13 residues in the CDR3. DNA of the CDR3: TGCGCCAGCAGCCTTTCGGGTTCTCAGCCCCAGCATTTT. Amino acid sequence: CASSLSGSQPQHF.

The chain carries TRBV18 and TRBJ1-1; maybe TRBD1 (5 bases). Trimming cost V 2 bases and J 3 bases, with 13 bases left between them. The CDR3 is 15 residues long. CDR1 and CDR2 from the germline V gene are KGHSH and LQKENI. The CDR3 DNA reads as TGTGCCAGCTCACCAAAGGTCGCGACAGACACTGAAGCTTTCTTT. Its protein is CASSPKVATDTEAFF.

J is TRBJ1-5 and V is TRBV14, with a weak D call TRBD1 (5 bases). Germline V gives CDR1 SGHDN, CDR2 FVKESK. The CDR3 consists of 14 residues. Trimming left V 1 base short and J 6 bases short, with 10 bases between. CDR3 nucleotides: TGTGCCAGCAGCCAAGGGGGACTGGGTCAGCCCCAGCATTTT. It translates to CASSQGGLGQPQHF.

This chain connects TRBV28 to TRBJ1-5; no clear D. Germline values: CDR1 MDHEN, CDR2 SYDVKM. Trimming removed 4 bases from V and 0 bases from J, with 4 bases in between. This CDR3 comprises 13 residues. The CDR3 nucleotides are TGTGCCAGCAGTTCCCATAGCAATCAGCCCCAGCATTTT. Amino acids: CASSSHSNQPQHF.

In its sample, this clone was seen once. The genes are TRBV5-1 and TRBJ2-1, with D perhaps TRBD1 (6 bases). V lost 1 base, J lost 7 bases, and 18 bases lay in between. The CDR3 loop spans 16 amino acids. Germline assignment: CDR1 SGHRS and CDR2 YFSETQ. CDR3 residues: CASSLFGAGEKNEQFF. CDR3 DNA sequence: TGCGCCAGCAGCTTGTTTGGGGCAGGGGAAAAAAATGAGCAGTTCTTC. The whole variable domain, remainder taken from reference TRBV5-1 and TRBJ2-1, is KAGVTQTPRYLIKTRGQQVTLSCSPISGHRSVSWYQQTPGQGLQFLFEYFSETQRNKGNFPGRFSGRQFSNSRSEMNVSTLELGDSALYLCASSLFGAGEKNEQFFGPGTRLTVL.

The rearrangement links TRBV3-1 (or the pseudogene TRBV3-2) to TRBJ2-3; TRBD1 aligns across 7 bases. The CDR3 covers 15 residues. Looked up from germline, CDR1 is LGHDT and CDR2 is YNNKEL (reference sequence). Trimming removed 4 bases from V and 0 bases from J; junction bases left unmatched: 4. The CDR3 bases are TGTGCCAGCAGCCCCTCGACAGGGAGCACAGATACGCAGTATTTT. Translation gives CASSPSTGSTDTQYF.

This clone appeared a single time. The chain recombines TRBV5-1 with TRBJ1-1, with TRBD1 matching 8 bases. Trimming cost V 0 bases and J 11 bases; bases outside gene matches: 9. Germline V gives CDR1 SGHRS, CDR2 YFSETQ. The CDR3 sequence is 14 residues long. CDR3 in amino acids: CASSLEQGEPRAFF. As DNA, the CDR3 is TGCGCCAGCAGCTTGGAACAGGGGGAACCGAGGGCTTTCTTT.